These T cell receptor beta chains were read from a single sample in a study of cytomegalovirus exposure and HLA in healthy donors. The protocol was immunoSEQ multiplex PCR, while the TCRdb copy is restricted to in-frame clones and leaves out a portion. Of under 200,000 clones listed, 65% to 80% are singletons. The material sequenced was PBMCs. The origin of the receptors is a middle-aged woman in good health and CMV-seropositive. The CDR3 runs from the conserved cysteine through the conserved F or W. A D gene is named only where the DNA matches it firmly. Not all rows give a size; the values are once, few, many and, for expanded clones, a class.

TRBV28	.	TRBJ2-5	TRBD1	CASSLPGQGETQYF	TGTGCCAGCAGTTTACCGGGACAGGGAGAGACCCAGTACTTC
TRBV2	.	TRBJ2-1	TRBD2	CASSGGGPYNEQFF	TGTGCCAGCAGTGGCGGGGGGCCCTACAATGAGCAGTTCTTC
TRBV7-9	.	TRBJ2-3	TRBD2	CASSLTGTSGGTDTQYF	TGTGCCAGCAGCTTGACAGGGACTAGCGGGGGCACAGATACGCAGTATTTT
TRBV7-2	once	TRBJ1-3	.	CASSQSFSGNTIYF	TGTGCCAGCAGTCAAAGCTTCTCTGGAAACACCATATATTTT
TRBV7-9	few	TRBJ2-5	TRBD1	CASSLLGEGQVETQYF	TGTGCCAGCAGCTTACTGGGAGAGGGACAGGTGGAGACCCAGTACTTC
TRBV6-5	few	TRBJ2-5	.	CASRRWADQETQYF	TGTGCCAGCAGGCGTTGGGCAGACCAAGAGACCCAGTACTTC
TRBV9	.	TRBJ2-7	TRBD1	CASSVGDRGYEQYF	TGTGCCAGCAGCGTAGGGGACAGGGGTTACGAGCAGTACTTC
TRBV5-5	.	TRBJ2-7	TRBD1	CASSLEDRVFYEQYF	TGTGCCAGCAGCTTGGAGGACAGGGTGTTCTACGAGCAGTACTTC
TRBV6-1	.	TRBJ1-1	.	CASSEYGGTEAFF	TGTGCCAGCAGTGAATACGGGGGGACTGAAGCTTTCTTT
TRBV10-3	.	TRBJ1-1	.	CAIQGLPDTEAFF	TGTGCCATCCAGGGGCTGCCCGACACTGAAGCTTTCTTT
TRBV19	once	TRBJ2-3	TRBD2	CASSIGLAGGATDTQYF	TGTGCCAGTAGTATTGGGCTAGCGGGGGGGGCCACAGATACGCAGTATTTT
TRBV9	.	TRBJ1-4	.	CASSPHVAANEKLFF	TGTGCCAGCAGCCCCCACGTGGCAGCTAATGAAAAACTGTTTTTT
TRBV11-3	.	TRBJ2-3	.	CASSLDSGGTDTQYF	TGTGCCAGCAGCTTAGACAGCGGAGGCACAGATACGCAGTATTTT
TRBV10-3	.	TRBJ2-7	.	CASKARELKPYEQYF	TGTGCCAGCAAAGCGAGGGAGTTGAAACCCTACGAGCAGTACTTC
TRBV5-6	.	TRBJ2-1	.	CASRPSSRAGTEQFF	TGTGCCAGCCGACCCTCAAGTCGTGCGGGAACTGAGCAGTTCTTC
TRBV11-3	.	TRBJ1-2	.	CASSLESFGYTF	TGTGCCAGCAGCTTAGAATCTTTTGGCTACACCTTC
TRBV15	.	TRBJ1-3	TRBD1	CATSRGQGTGNTIYF	TGTGCCACCAGCAGGGGACAGGGGACGGGAAACACCATATATTTT
TRBV19	.	TRBJ1-4	TRBD1	CASSKDRGNEKLFF	TGTGCCAGTAGCAAGGACAGGGGAAATGAAAAACTGTTTTTT
TRBV11-2	.	TRBJ2-7	TRBD2	CASSLGSGSYEQYF	TGTGCCAGCAGCTTAGGTAGCGGGAGTTACGAGCAGTACTTC
TRBV7-2	.	TRBJ2-5	.	CASITNRAQETQYF	TGTGCCAGCATTACGAACAGGGCCCAAGAGACCCAGTACTTC
TRBV5-4	.	TRBJ1-1	.	CASSSKTGNTEAFF	TGTGCCAGCAGCTCAAAGACAGGGAACACTGAAGCTTTCTTT
TRBV28	few	TRBJ1-2	.	CASSPGGVYGYTF	TGTGCCAGCAGCCCGGGGGGGGTGTATGGCTACACCTTC
TRBV2	.	TRBJ2-7	TRBD2	CASRGTSGSEQYF	TGTGCCAGCAGGGGGACTAGCGGGAGCGAGCAGTACTTC